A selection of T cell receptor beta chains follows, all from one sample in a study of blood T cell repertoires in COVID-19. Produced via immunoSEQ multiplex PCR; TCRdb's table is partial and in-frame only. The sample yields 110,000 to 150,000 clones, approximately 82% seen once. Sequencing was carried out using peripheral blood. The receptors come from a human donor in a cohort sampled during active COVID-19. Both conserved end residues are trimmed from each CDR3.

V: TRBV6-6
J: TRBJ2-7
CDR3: ASSSPTSGSYEQY

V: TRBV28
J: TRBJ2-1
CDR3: ASSLLPGQGLNEQF

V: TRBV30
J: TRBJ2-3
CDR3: AWSVLAGATDTQY

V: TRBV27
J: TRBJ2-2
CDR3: ASSLNSGANTGELF

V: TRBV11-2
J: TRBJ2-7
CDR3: ASSFSPSGLSPEQY

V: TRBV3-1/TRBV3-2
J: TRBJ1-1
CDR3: ASSPSDRRVEAF

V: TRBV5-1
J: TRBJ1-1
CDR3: ASSLTFKGTEAF

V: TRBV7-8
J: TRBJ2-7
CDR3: ASSYPTSGEYEQY

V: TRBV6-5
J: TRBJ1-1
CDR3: ASSPAGTGGRWR

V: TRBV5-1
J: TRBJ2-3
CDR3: ASSLRLAGETDTQY